These 29 T cell receptor beta chains were sequenced from one sample in a study of OX40 agonist ivuxolimab in advanced cancers. Assay: immunoSEQ multiplex PCR; the TCRdb copy retains only in-frame clones and omits some. The sample has 82,000 or so clones, about 85% seen once. The sequencing used CD4+ or CD8+ T cells sorted from blood, collected in a trial of the OX40 agonist ivuxolimab. Source of these receptors: an adult with an advanced solid tumor such as melanoma, head and neck, liver or kidney cancer.

The chain recombines TRBV27 with TRBJ1-1, with 7 bases that match TRBD1. V lost 4 bases and J lost 0; bases outside the gene matches: 5. The CDR3 loop spans 15 amino acids. Germline V gene sequence: CDR1 MNHEY, CDR2 SMNVEV (reference sequence). The CDR3 sequence: CASSSNRGMNTEAFF. CDR3 nucleotides: TGTGCCAGCAGTTCCAACAGGGGAATGAACACTGAAGCTTTCTTT.

The chain is built from TRBV2 and TRBJ1-1; D is undetermined. The CDR3 runs 15 residues. Per the germline V gene, CDR1 is SNHLY and CDR2 is FYNNEI. V gave up 4 bases and J gave up 0 bases, with 12 bases separating them. CDR3: CASSVTGSLNTEAFF. In nucleotides, the CDR3 is TGTGCCAGCAGTGTTACCGGGAGCCTGAACACTGAAGCTTTCTTT. Full variable domain (outside the CDR3, taken from reference TRBV2 and TRBJ1-1): EPEVTQTPSHQVTQMGQEVILRCVPISNHLYFYWYRQILGQKVEFLVSFYNNEISEKSEIFDDQFSVERPDGSNFTLKIRSTKLEDSAMYFCASSVTGSLNTEAFFGQGTRLTVV.

The chain carries TRBV7-7 and TRBJ2-3; D possibly corresponds to TRBD1 (7 bases). V was clipped by 5 bases and J by 0 bases, with 12 bases between them. The CDR3 is 15 residues long. The germline gives CDR1 SSHAT, CDR2 FNYEAQ (reference sequence). CDR3 nucleotide sequence: TGTGCCAGCAGCCGCGCGGGACAGAGCACAGATACGCAGTATTTT. Amino acids: CASSRAGQSTDTQYF.

V and J are TRBV5-4 and TRBJ2-5; 7 bases align to TRBD2. With V trimmed by 2 bases and J by 2 bases, 3 bases remained unmatched. In germline, CDR1 is SGHNT, CDR2 YYREEE (reference sequence). This CDR3 has 14 amino acids. This chain's CDR3 is CASSFGGSQETQYF. The CDR3, as DNA: TGTGCCAGCAGCTTCGGGGGGTCACAAGAGACCCAGTACTTC.

This clone was found once. The V gene is TRBV7-3, the J gene TRBJ2-1, with TRBD2 as a possible D gene (5 bases). Deletions cut 3 bases from V and 3 bases from J, with 6 bases between. CDR3 size: 13 residues. Germline CDR1 SGHTA, CDR2 FQGTGA. The CDR3 nucleotides read TGTGCCAGCAGCTTCGGGGTCTACAATGAGCAGTTCTTC. This codes for CASSFGVYNEQFF.

The chain recombines TRBV2 with TRBJ2-7; possibly TRBD1 for D (6 bases). Looked up from germline, CDR1 is SNHLY and CDR2 is FYNNEI. V lost 6 bases to trimming and J lost 0 bases, with 15 bases between them. The CDR3 sequence is 15 residues long. In DNA, the CDR3 is TGTGCCAGCAGCGAGAGACAGGCATTCTCCTACGAGCAGTACTTC. This sequence encodes CASSERQAFSYEQYF.

V gene TRBV5-4 combines with J gene TRBJ1-6; TRBD1 matches 10 bases. Germline CDR1 reads SGHNT; CDR2 reads YYREEE (reference sequence). This CDR3 spans 15 amino acids. V lost 2 bases, J lost 8 bases, and 4 bases stayed unmatched. CDR3 loop: CASSFGTGDYSPLHF. CDR3 coding DNA: TGTGCCAGCAGCTTCGGGACAGGGGATTATTCACCCCTCCACTTT.

The chain links TRBV5-1 to TRBJ1-1, with a weak D call TRBD1 (6 bases). CDR1 is SGHRS, CDR2 YFSETQ, per germline. Trimming left V 3 bases short and J 3 bases short, with 12 bases between. The CDR3 is 14 amino acids. Here the CDR3 DNA reads TGCGCCAGCAGCTCGGGACAAATTGACACTGAAGCTTTCTTT. This codes for CASSSGQIDTEAFF.

A word on this clone: Distinct nucleotide sequences in the sample also encode this CDR3. The chain uses TRBV20-1 and TRBJ2-7, with D possibly being TRBD2 (6 bases). CDR3 length: 11 residues. Trimming pared 6 bases from V and 4 bases from J, leaving 10 bases between. The germline gives CDR1 DFQATT, CDR2 SNEGSKA (reference sequence). The CDR3 is CSASRGYEQYF. The CDR3 region has the DNA TGCAGTGCGTCGCGGGGTTACGAGCAGTACTTC.

The chain uses TRBV5-1 and TRBJ2-7; D tentatively reads TRBD1 or TRBD2 (5 bases each). There are 16 residues in the CDR3. Trimming took 0 bases from V and 2 from J, leaving 15 bases between them. The germline CDR1 and CDR2 sequences are SGHRS and YFSETQ. The CDR3 DNA reads TGCGCCAGCAGCTTGGGGGACCGTGGGGGTACCTACGAGCAGTACTTC. Residues: CASSLGDRGGTYEQYF.

The rearrangement uses TRBV5-1 and TRBJ1-3, with TRBD1 as a possible D gene (5 bases). V shed 0 bases and J shed 3 bases, with 19 bases lying between them. This CDR3 is built from 18 residues. Looked up from germline, CDR1 is SGHRS and CDR2 is YFSETQ. The CDR3 sequence is CASSLDRVGGTNGNTIYF. The CDR3 DNA reads TGCGCCAGCAGCTTGGATCGTGTTGGGGGGACGAATGGAAACACCATATATTTT.

This chain links TRBV19 with TRBJ1-5; a possible D gene is TRBD1 (5 bases). This CDR3 region has 16 residues. Per germline, CDR1 LNHDA and CDR2 SQIVND (reference sequence). V dropped 7 bases and J dropped 1 base, with 17 bases sitting between them. In DNA form, the CDR3 reads TGTGCCAGTACCCCTGGTCGGGGACCAAGCAATCAGCCCCAGCATTTT. Residues: CASTPGRGPSNQPQHF.

The chain uses TRBV7-9 and TRBJ1-1; 7 nucleotides line up with TRBD1. Per germline, CDR1 SEHNR and CDR2 FQNEAQ (reference sequence). The V gene end was trimmed by 3 bases and the J gene end by 6 bases; junction bases not matched to a gene: 7. The CDR3 extends over 14 amino acids. Here the CDR3 reads CASSFPDRRSEAFF. The CDR3 DNA is TGTGCCAGCAGCTTTCCGGACAGGAGGTCTGAAGCTTTCTTT.

V usage is TRBV5-1 and J usage is TRBJ1-1, with D perhaps matching TRBD1 (5 bases). CDR3 length equals 14 residues. CDR1 SGHRS and CDR2 YFSETQ come from the germline V gene. The V end was cut by 3 bases, the J end by 1 base, with 10 bases between. The chain's CDR3 is CASSSLGQNTEAFF. The CDR3 DNA follows: TGCGCCAGCAGCTCTTTAGGACAGAACACTGAAGCTTTCTTT.

The genes are TRBV5-1 and TRBJ1-4; perhaps TRBD1 as D (6 bases). CDR1 is SGHRS and CDR2 is YFSETQ in the germline V gene. CDR3 length: 17 residues. Trimming removed 4 bases from V and 0 bases from J, with 16 bases in between. CDR3 sequence (DNA): TGCGCCAGCAGCCAAAACACAGGGTCCCCAACTAATGAAAAACTGTTTTTT. As protein: CASSQNTGSPTNEKLFF.

The genes are TRBV30 and TRBJ1-2; 9 bases map to TRBD1. The CDR3 totals 12 residues. The V gene end was trimmed by 3 bases and the J gene end by 9 bases; junction bases not matched to a gene: 5. CDR1 is GTSNPN, CDR2 SVGIG, per germline (reference sequence). In DNA, the CDR3 is TGTGCCTGGAGGGACAGGGGTAGTAGCTACACCTTC. Translating gives CAWRDRGSSYTF.

J is TRBJ1-2 and V is TRBV11-2; D possibly corresponds to TRBD1 (5 bases). The germline V gene encodes CDR1 SGHAT and CDR2 FQNNGV. With 5 bases removed from V and 1 base from J, the gap between germline ends came to 8 bases. This CDR3 contains 13 residues. The CDR3 reads CASSLGVNYGYTF. The DNA of the CDR3 is TGTGCCAGCAGCCTAGGGGTTAACTATGGCTACACCTTC.

The V and J genes are TRBV7-9 and TRBJ1-1; D remains ambiguous. CDR1 and CDR2 (germline): SEHNR, FQNEAQ (reference sequence). The CDR3 is 13 amino acids. The V and J ends lost 3 bases and 7 bases respectively, with 12 bases between them. This CDR3 is CASSFDVYGEAFF. CDR3 bases: TGTGCCAGCAGCTTTGATGTTTATGGTGAAGCTTTCTTT.

The chain employs TRBV6-6 and TRBJ1-5, with TRBD1 matching over 10 bases. Trimming at V came to 0 bases and at J to 5 bases, leaving 1 base not matched to a gene. The CDR3 length is 15 residues. CDR1 and CDR2 from the germline V gene are MNHNY and SVGAGI (reference sequence). The CDR3 here is CASSYSGTGDQPQHF. CDR3 in DNA: TGTGCCAGCAGTTACTCAGGGACAGGGGATCAGCCCCAGCATTTT.

The CDR3 sequence: CAWSVPGGTGELFF. In nucleotides, the CDR3 is TGTGCCTGGAGTGTTCCGGGGGGCACCGGGGAGCTGTTTTTT. The rearrangement joins TRBV30 to TRBJ2-2; TRBD2 agrees at 7 bases. The CDR3 runs to 14 residues. The V segment lost 0 bases and the J segment 4 bases; nucleotides outside the gene matches: 2. CDR1 is GTSNPN and CDR2 is SVGIG in the germline V gene (reference sequence).

This chain links TRBV7-7 with TRBJ2-3; 7 bases are a match to TRBD2. Trimming took 5 bases from V and 8 from J; bases not matched to a gene: 10. Germline lookup yields CDR1 SSHAT and CDR2 FNYEAQ (reference sequence). This CDR3 has 14 residues. The CDR3 reads CASSPNRGEATQYF. The CDR3 DNA reads as TGTGCCAGCAGCCCGAACCGGGGGGAGGCTACGCAGTATTTT.

The chain is built from TRBV4-3 and TRBJ1-2; D remains ambiguous. This CDR3 spans 16 amino acids. Germline V gene sequence: CDR1 LGHNA, CDR2 YSLEER. V was cut by 4 bases and J by 2 bases, with 17 bases left in between. The CDR3 is CASSPTNGRWNYGYTF. CDR3 DNA: TGCGCCAGCAGCCCTACGAATGGGCGCTGGAACTATGGCTACACCTTC.

The chain combines TRBV7-2 with TRBJ1-4, with 7 bases fitting TRBD1. CDR3 length: 15 amino acids. CDR1 is SGHTA, CDR2 FQGNSA, per germline. The V gene end was trimmed by 5 bases and the J gene end by 4 bases; junction bases not matched to a gene: 7. This CDR3 is CASSGMGQHNEKLFF. The DNA of the CDR3 is TGTGCCAGCAGCGGGATGGGACAGCATAATGAAAAACTGTTTTTT. Full variable domain (remainder filled in from reference TRBV7-2 and TRBJ1-4): GAGVSQSPSNKVTEKGKDVELRCDPISGHTALYWYRQSLGQGLEFLIYFQGNSAPDKSGLPSDRFSAERTGGSVSTLTIQRTQQEDSAVYLCASSGMGQHNEKLFFGSGTQLSVL.

In its sample, this clone was seen once. J is TRBJ1-2 and V is TRBV6-4; D gene uncertain. This CDR3 region has 16 residues. CDR1 and CDR2 (germline): MRHNA, SNTAGT. V gave up 3 bases and J gave up 7 bases, with 21 bases separating them. CDR3 sequence: CASSEGWEGKLGGYTF. Written as DNA, the CDR3 is TGTGCCAGCAGTGAGGGGTGGGAGGGTAAATTGGGTGGCTACACCTTC.

The rearrangement uses TRBV28 and TRBJ2-7; no firm D call. Germline loops: CDR1 MDHEN, CDR2 SYDVKM. Trimming removed 4 bases from V and 0 bases from J, with 7 bases in between. The CDR3 extends over 13 amino acids. The CDR3 sequence is CASSSPSSYEQYF. The CDR3 DNA is TGTGCCAGCAGTTCCCCAAGCTCCTACGAGCAGTACTTC.

The chain carries TRBV28 and TRBJ1-2, with unresolved D. Germline values: CDR1 MDHEN, CDR2 SYDVKM. Trimming cost V 8 bases and J 8 bases, with 12 bases left between them. The CDR3 is 11 residues long. As DNA, the CDR3 is TGTGCCAGCTACAGTGCTAGAGGCTACACCTTC. It specifies CASYSARGYTF.

The J gene is TRBJ1-4, the V gene TRBV5-6, with D hard to call. The CDR3 spans 15 residues. CDR1 SGHDT and CDR2 YYEEEE come from the germline V gene. The V and J ends lost 0 bases and 10 bases respectively, with 16 bases between them. DNA of the CDR3: TGTGCCAGCAGCTTGGGACCGTTATCTGAAGGAAAACTGTTTTTT. It encodes CASSLGPLSEGKLFF.

In its sample, this clone was seen once. The chain uses TRBV7-2 and TRBJ1-2; unclear D gene. The V end lost 0 bases, the J end lost 3 bases, and 5 bases lay between the germline ends. CDR1 and CDR2 (germline): SGHTA, FQGNSA. CDR3 size: 13 residues. The CDR3 protein is CASSLATDYGYTF. DNA of the CDR3: TGTGCCAGCAGCTTAGCGACGGACTATGGCTACACCTTC.

This chain links TRBV7-9 with TRBJ2-2; 8 nucleotides match TRBD1. J gave up 5 bases and V 6 bases, and 8 bases lay outside the gene matches. Germline CDR1 SEHNR, CDR2 FQNEAQ (reference sequence). The CDR3 spans 15 residues. CDR3 DNA sequence: TGTGCCAGCAGTAAGACAGGGGTTCGGACCGGGGAGCTGTTTTTT. Its protein product is CASSKTGVRTGELFF.